Detailed here is one T cell receptor beta chain. The sample comes from a study of blood T cell repertoires in COVID-19. Study-wide context: T cells, B-cell-depleted T cells, or PBMCs provided the cDNA or gDNA that served as material.

V lost 5 bases and J lost 8; bases outside the gene matches: 16. This CDR3 has 16 residues. Germline V gene sequence: CDR1 LNHDA, CDR2 SQIVND (reference sequence). TCRdb's table, derived via immunoSEQ multiplex PCR, lists solely in-frame clones and lacks some. The sample gives just under 50,000 clones, 70% to 80% of which show up once; 25% is in the top ten. The rearrangement links TRBV19 to TRBJ1-2; 8 bases line up with TRBD1. The sequenced material came from peripheral blood. This clonotype was obtained from a man in his 70s with acute or convalescent COVID-19. The CDR3 DNA is TGTGCCAGTAGTGGCCGGGACAGGAGAAGGGAAGGCGGCTACACCTTC. Its protein product is CASSGRDRRREGGYTF.